This T cell receptor (beta chain) was sequenced during a study of cytomegalovirus exposure and HLA in healthy donors. Concerning this clone itself: No antigen is known for it.

Germline CDR1 MNHEY, CDR2 SVGAGI. Deletions cut 6 bases from V and 0 bases from J, with 9 bases between. CDR3 length: 14 amino acids. General study results and limits: Later on, analysis showed that most CMV-associated TCR beta chains appeared to be HLA-restricted. A previous analysis found most TCR beta V segments productive roughly 87% or roughly 30% of the time.

Both 60 Vbeta primers and 13 Jbeta primers went into the PCR. Here immunoSEQ multiplex PCR was the method, and the copy in TCRdb shows in-frame clones only, minus some. The table has some 110,000 clones, almost 70% seen once; the top ten hold 3.2%. The clonotype was recovered from a young man in good health and CMV-seronegative. Sequenced: PBMCs. This chain uses TRBV6-5 with TRBJ1-3; D gene unclear. As DNA, the CDR3 is TGTGCCAGCAGCCTCGGAGTCTCTGGAAACACCATATATTTT. It is translated as CASSLGVSGNTIYF.